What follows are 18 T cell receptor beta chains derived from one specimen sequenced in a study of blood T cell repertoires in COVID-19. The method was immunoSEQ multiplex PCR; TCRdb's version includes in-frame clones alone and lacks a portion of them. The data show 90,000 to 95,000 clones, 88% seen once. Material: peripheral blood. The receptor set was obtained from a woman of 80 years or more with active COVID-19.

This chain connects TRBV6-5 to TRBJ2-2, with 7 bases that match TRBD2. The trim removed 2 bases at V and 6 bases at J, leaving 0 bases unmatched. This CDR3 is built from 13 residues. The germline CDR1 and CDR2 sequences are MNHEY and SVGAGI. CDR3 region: CASSYGGAGELFF. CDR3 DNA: TGTGCCAGCAGTTACGGGGGGGCCGGGGAGCTGTTTTTT.

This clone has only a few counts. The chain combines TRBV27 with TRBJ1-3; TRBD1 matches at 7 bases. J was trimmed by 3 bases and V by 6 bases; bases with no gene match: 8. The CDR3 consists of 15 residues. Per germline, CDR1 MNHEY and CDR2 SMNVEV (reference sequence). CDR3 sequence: CASRPTGSSGNTIYF. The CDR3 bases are TGTGCCAGCAGACCGACAGGGTCAAGTGGAAACACCATATATTTT.

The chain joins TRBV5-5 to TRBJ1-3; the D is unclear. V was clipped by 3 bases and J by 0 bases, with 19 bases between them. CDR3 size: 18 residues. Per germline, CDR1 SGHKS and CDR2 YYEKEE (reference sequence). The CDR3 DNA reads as TGTGCCAGCAGCTCCCTGCTGGGCAGAGCAAACTCTGGAAACACCATATATTTT. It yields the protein CASSSLLGRANSGNTIYF.

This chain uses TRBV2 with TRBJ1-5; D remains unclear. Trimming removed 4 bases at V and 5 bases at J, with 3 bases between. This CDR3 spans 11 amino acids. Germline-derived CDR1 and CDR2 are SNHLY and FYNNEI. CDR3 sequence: CASSVDQPQHF. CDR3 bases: TGTGCCAGCAGTGTAGATCAGCCCCAGCATTTT.

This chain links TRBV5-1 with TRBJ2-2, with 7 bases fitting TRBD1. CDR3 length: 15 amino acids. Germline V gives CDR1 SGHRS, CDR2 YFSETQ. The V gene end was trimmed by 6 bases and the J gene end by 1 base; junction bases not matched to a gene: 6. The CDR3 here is CASNPTGKNTGELFF. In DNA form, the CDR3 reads TGCGCCAGCAACCCGACAGGGAAGAACACCGGGGAGCTGTTTTTT.

CDR3 coding DNA: TGTGCCAGCAGCTTAGTACAGGGCGTGACTTCCCCCGGGGAGCTGTTTTTT. This encodes CASSLVQGVTSPGELFF. The chain is built from TRBV7-8 and TRBJ2-2, with a possible D match to TRBD1 (6 bases). Germline V gene sequence: CDR1 SGHVS, CDR2 FQNEAQ. Deletions cut 1 base from V and 6 bases from J, with 18 bases between. CDR3 length: 17 amino acids.

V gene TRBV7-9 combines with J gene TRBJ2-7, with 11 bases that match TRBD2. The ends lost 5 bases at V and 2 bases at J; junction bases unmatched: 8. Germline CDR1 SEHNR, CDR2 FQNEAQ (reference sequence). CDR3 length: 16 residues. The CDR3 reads CASSDSTSGSPYEQYF. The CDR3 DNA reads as TGTGCCAGCAGCGACAGCACTAGCGGGAGTCCCTACGAGCAGTACTTC.

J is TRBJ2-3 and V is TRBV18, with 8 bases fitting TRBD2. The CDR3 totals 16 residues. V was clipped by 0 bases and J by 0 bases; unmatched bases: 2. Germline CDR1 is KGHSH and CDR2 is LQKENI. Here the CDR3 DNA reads TGTGCCAGCTCACCACCCGGGGGGGAAAGCACAGATACGCAGTATTTT. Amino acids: CASSPPGGESTDTQYF.

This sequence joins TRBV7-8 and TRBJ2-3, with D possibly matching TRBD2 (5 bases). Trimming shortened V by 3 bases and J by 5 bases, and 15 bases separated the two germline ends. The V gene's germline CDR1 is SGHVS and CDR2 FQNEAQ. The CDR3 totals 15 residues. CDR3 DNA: TGTGCCAGCAGCTTTACGGTGACCCGGGGAGATACGCAGTATTTT. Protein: CASSFTVTRGDTQYF.

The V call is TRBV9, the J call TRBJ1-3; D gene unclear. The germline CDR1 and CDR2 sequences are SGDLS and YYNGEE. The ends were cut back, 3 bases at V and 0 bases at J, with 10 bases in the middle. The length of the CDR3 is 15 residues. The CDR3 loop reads CASSGAGPSGNTIYF. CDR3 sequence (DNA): TGTGCCAGCAGCGGAGCTGGGCCCTCTGGAAACACCATATATTTT.

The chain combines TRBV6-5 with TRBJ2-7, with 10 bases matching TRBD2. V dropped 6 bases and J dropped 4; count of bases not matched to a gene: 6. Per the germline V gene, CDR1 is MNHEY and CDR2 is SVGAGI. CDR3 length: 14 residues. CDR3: CASRSGLALYEQYF. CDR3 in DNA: TGTGCCAGCAGATCGGGACTAGCGTTGTACGAGCAGTACTTC.

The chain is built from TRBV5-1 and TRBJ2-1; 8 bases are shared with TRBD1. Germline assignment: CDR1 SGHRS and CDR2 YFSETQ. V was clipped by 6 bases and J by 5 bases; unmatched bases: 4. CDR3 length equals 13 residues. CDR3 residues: CASTGQGHNEQFF. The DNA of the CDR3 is TGCGCCAGCACCGGACAGGGCCACAATGAGCAGTTCTTC.

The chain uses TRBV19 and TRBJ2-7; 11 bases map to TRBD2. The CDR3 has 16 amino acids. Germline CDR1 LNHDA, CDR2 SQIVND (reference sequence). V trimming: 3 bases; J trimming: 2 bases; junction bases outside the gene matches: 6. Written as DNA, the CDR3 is TGTGCCAGTAGTATGGGGACTAGCGGATTTACCTACGAGCAGTACTTC. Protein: CASSMGTSGFTYEQYF.

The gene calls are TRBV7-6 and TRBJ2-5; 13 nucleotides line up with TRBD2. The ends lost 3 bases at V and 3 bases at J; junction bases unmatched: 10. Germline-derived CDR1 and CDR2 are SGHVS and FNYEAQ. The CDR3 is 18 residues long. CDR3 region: CASSFQGLLAGGKETQYF. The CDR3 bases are TGTGCCAGCAGCTTCCAGGGTTTACTAGCGGGAGGGAAAGAGACCCAGTACTTC.

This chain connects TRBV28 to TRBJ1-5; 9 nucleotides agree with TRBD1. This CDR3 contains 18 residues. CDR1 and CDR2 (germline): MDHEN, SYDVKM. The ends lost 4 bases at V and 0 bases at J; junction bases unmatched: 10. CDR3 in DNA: TGTGCCAGCAGTTATATTAGGGGGACAGGGAATAGCAATCAGCCCCAGCATTTT. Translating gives CASSYIRGTGNSNQPQHF.

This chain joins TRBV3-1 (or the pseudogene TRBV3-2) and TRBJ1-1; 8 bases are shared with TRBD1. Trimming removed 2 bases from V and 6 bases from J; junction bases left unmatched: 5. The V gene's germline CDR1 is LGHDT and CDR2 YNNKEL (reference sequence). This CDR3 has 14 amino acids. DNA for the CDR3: TGTGCCAGCAGCCAACATGGACAGGGAGCTGAAGCTTTCTTT. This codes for CASSQHGQGAEAFF.

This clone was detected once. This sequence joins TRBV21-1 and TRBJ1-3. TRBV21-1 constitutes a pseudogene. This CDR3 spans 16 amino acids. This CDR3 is CASSKGTAAPGDTIYF. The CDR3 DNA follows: TGTGCCAGCAGCAAAGGTACGGCCGCACCCGGGGACACCATATATTTT.

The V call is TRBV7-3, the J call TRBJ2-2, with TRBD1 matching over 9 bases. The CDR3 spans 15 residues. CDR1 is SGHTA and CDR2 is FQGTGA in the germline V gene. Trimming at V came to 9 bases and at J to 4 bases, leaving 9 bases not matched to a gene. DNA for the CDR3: TGTGCCAGTAGGCCGGGGACAGGGTCCACCGGGGAGCTGTTTTTT. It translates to CASRPGTGSTGELFF.